Each of the 28 T cell receptor beta chains below was sequenced from the same sample in a study of radiation and T cells in renal cell carcinoma. As for treatment: treatment-naive control, cytoreductive nephrectomy. The repertoire was sequenced with immunoSEQ multiplex PCR; TCRdb's copy has only in-frame clones and lacks some. The sample contains about 23,000 clones, roughly 50% of which appear only once. The sample was tumor tissue, taken from a patient whose treatment was nephrectomy without radiotherapy. The receptors derive from a man in his forties with renal cell carcinoma.

This clone was seen more than once but under ten times. The V gene is TRBV5-6, the J gene TRBJ1-3; D remains unclear. Germline V CDR1 and CDR2: SGHDT, YYEEEE. Trimming shortened V by 1 base and J by 0 bases, and 5 bases separated the two germline ends. This CDR3 contains 14 residues. The CDR3 loop is CASSLLSSGNTIYF. The CDR3 region has the DNA TGTGCCAGCAGCTTGTTGTCCTCTGGAAACACCATATATTTT.

This clone showed up just a few times. The chain recombines TRBV7-9 with TRBJ1-2; 9 bases are shared with TRBD1. Trimming took 2 bases from V and 4 from J; bases not matched to a gene: 8. The CDR3 has 16 residues. The germline CDR1 and CDR2 sequences are SEHNR and FQNEAQ (reference sequence). The CDR3 region has the DNA TGTGCCAGCAGCTTACCTGCCTTGGACAGGGGCTATGGCTACACCTTC. Translated, it gives CASSLPALDRGYGYTF.

This rearrangement joins TRBV19 to TRBJ2-1; 9 bases line up with TRBD2. Trimming removed 3 bases from V and 4 bases from J; junction bases left unmatched: 4. The CDR3 runs to 15 residues. Germline CDR1 LNHDA, CDR2 SQIVND (reference sequence). For the CDR3, the DNA is TGTGCCAGTAGTATGGAGCGGGGGGCGTACAATGAGCAGTTCTTC. As protein: CASSMERGAYNEQFF.

V usage is TRBV18 and J usage is TRBJ2-5, with D perhaps TRBD2 (6 bases). This CDR3 region has 16 residues. Trimming left V 1 base short and J 2 bases short, with 14 bases between. The germline V gene encodes CDR1 KGHSH and CDR2 LQKENI. CDR3 in DNA: TGTGCCAGCTCACCACGGAATGCAGGGACTCAAGAGACCCAGTACTTC. Its protein product is CASSPRNAGTQETQYF.

This clone turned up a few times. This chain connects TRBV9 to TRBJ2-7; 9 nucleotides agree with TRBD2. The V and J ends lost 0 bases and 4 bases, in that order; junction bases with no gene match: 5. The CDR3 runs to 15 residues. From germline, CDR1 is SGDLS and CDR2 YYNGEE. CDR3 sequence reads: CASSVGSGRMYEQYF. DNA for the CDR3: TGTGCCAGCAGCGTAGGAAGCGGGAGGATGTACGAGCAGTACTTC.

This clone turned up a few times. The chain is built from TRBV28 and TRBJ1-1; D gene ambiguous. The CDR3 spans 11 residues. Germline V gene lookup returns CDR1 MDHEN and CDR2 SYDVKM. Trimming left V 3 bases short and J 8 bases short, with 7 bases between. The CDR3 nucleotides are TGTGCCAGCAGTTTCCTGACAGAAGCTTTCTTT. Its translation: CASSFLTEAFF.

The chain employs TRBV30 and TRBJ2-2; 11 nucleotides align to TRBD2. With 2 bases clipped from V and 4 bases from J, the junction kept 3 bases outside the gene matches. CDR1 and CDR2 from the germline V gene are GTSNPN and SVGIG (reference sequence). The CDR3 contains 15 residues. The CDR3 here is CAWSPLAGGTGELFF. In nucleotides, the CDR3 is TGTGCCTGGAGTCCTCTAGCGGGAGGCACCGGGGAGCTGTTTTTT. The full variable domain, its missing parts supplied by reference TRBV30 and TRBJ2-2, is SQTIHQWPATLVQPVGSPLSLECTVEGTSNPNLYWYRQAAGRGLQLLFYSVGIGQISSEVPQNLSASRPQDRQFILSSKKLLLSDSGFYLCAWSPLAGGTGELFFGEGSRLTVL.

The gene calls are TRBV7-8 and TRBJ1-6; possible D gene TRBD1, 5 bases. This CDR3 is built from 14 residues. Trimming removed 7 bases at V and 6 bases at J, with 13 bases between. Germline V gene data show CDR1 as SGHVS and CDR2 as FQNEAQ. The CDR3 sequence is CASNLGQGNSPLHF. DNA for the CDR3: TGTGCCAGCAACCTCGGTCAGGGTAATTCACCCCTCCACTTT. The complete variable domain, with remaining parts taken from reference TRBV7-8 and TRBJ1-6, reads GAGVSQSPRYKVAKRGQDVALRCDPISGHVSLFWYQQALGQGPEFLTYFQNEAQLDKSGLPSDRFFAERPEGSVSTLKIQRTQQEDSAVYLCASNLGQGNSPLHFGNGTRLTVT.

The V and J genes are TRBV20-1 and TRBJ2-5; D unclear. V was clipped by 2 bases and J by 1 base, with 2 bases between them. The CDR3 has 11 amino acids. CDR1 is DFQATT and CDR2 is SNEGSKA in the germline V gene (reference sequence). The CDR3 loop reads CSARRQETQYF. The CDR3 DNA is TGCAGTGCTAGACGCCAAGAGACCCAGTACTTC.

The gene calls are TRBV30 and TRBJ2-7; D is unresolved. Germline-derived CDR1 and CDR2 are GTSNPN and SVGIG (reference sequence). This CDR3 is built from 12 residues. With 2 bases removed from V and 3 bases from J, the gap between germline ends came to 8 bases. This CDR3 reads CAWSKDRYEQYF. CDR3 sequence (DNA): TGTGCCTGGAGTAAAGACCGCTACGAGCAGTACTTC.

The chain couples TRBV6-6 to TRBJ1-5, with D perhaps TRBD1 (6 bases). Trimming took 4 bases from V and 0 from J, leaving 10 bases between them. The CDR3 has 15 amino acids. CDR1 and CDR2 from the germline V gene are MNHNY and SVGAGI (reference sequence). CDR3 in amino acids: CASSLGGASNQPQHF. Here the CDR3 DNA reads TGTGCCAGCAGTTTAGGGGGGGCTAGCAATCAGCCCCAGCATTTT.

This clone was picked up a small number of times. The chain has TRBV25-1 and TRBJ1-6; D is unresolved. V lost 4 bases and J lost 7, with 20 bases in between. CDR1 is MGHDK, CDR2 SYGVNS, per germline. The length of the CDR3 is 17 residues. CDR3 region: CASSARGGRAQNSPLHF. In DNA, the CDR3 is TGTGCCAGCAGTGCTCGAGGCGGAAGGGCGCAGAATTCACCCCTCCACTTT.

The chain joins TRBV9 to TRBJ2-5; the match to TRBD1 covers 8 bases. The CDR3 totals 15 residues. J was trimmed by 2 bases and V by 4 bases; bases with no gene match: 7. CDR1 is SGDLS, CDR2 YYNGEE, per germline. The CDR3 reads CASSPRTGRQETQYF. CDR3 nucleotides: TGTGCCAGCAGCCCCCGGACAGGGAGACAAGAGACCCAGTACTTC.

The rearrangement joins TRBV5-1 to TRBJ1-2; 7 bases agree with TRBD1. This CDR3 has 15 amino acids. CDR1 is SGHRS and CDR2 is YFSETQ in the germline V gene. The V segment lost 3 bases and the J segment 4 bases; nucleotides outside the gene matches: 9. CDR3 sequence reads: CASSWDSWVGYGYTF. In nucleotides, the CDR3 is TGCGCCAGCAGCTGGGACAGCTGGGTCGGCTATGGCTACACCTTC.

A few counts support this clone. The V call is TRBV5-1, the J call TRBJ1-1; D perhaps matches TRBD1 (6 bases). The CDR3 contains 15 residues. Trimming shortened V by 2 bases and J by 3 bases, and 14 bases separated the two germline ends. CDR1 and CDR2 from the germline V gene are SGHRS and YFSETQ. CDR3 region: CASSFGGGGYTEAFF. The CDR3 bases are TGCGCCAGCAGCTTCGGGGGCGGAGGGTACACTGAAGCTTTCTTT.

The chain combines TRBV4-2 with TRBJ2-6; D call uncertain. Germline V CDR1 and CDR2: LGHNA, YNFKEQ. This CDR3 is built from 17 residues. Trimming removed 1 base from V and 1 base from J, with 11 bases in between. The CDR3 coding sequence is TGTGCCAGCAGCCAAGTAATGGCAGCTTCTGGGGCCAACGTCCTGACTTTC. Translation: CASSQVMAASGANVLTF.

This chain links TRBV6-6 with TRBJ1-2, with 7 bases identical to TRBD1. The V and J ends lost 4 bases and 6 bases, in that order; junction bases with no gene match: 5. The CDR3 runs 13 residues. Germline CDR1 is MNHNY and CDR2 is SVGAGI (reference sequence). CDR3 DNA sequence: TGTGCCAGCAGTTTCGACAGGGTAAATGGCTACACCTTC. Translated, it gives CASSFDRVNGYTF.

This clone was seen only a few times. The chain links TRBV7-2 to TRBJ1-3; D unclear. V was pared by 5 bases and J by 0 bases, with 17 bases between. Per the germline V gene, CDR1 is SGHTA and CDR2 is FQGNSA. The CDR3 totals 17 residues. The CDR3 DNA follows: TGTGCCAGCAGCCCGGCCCGGCGAACGAGCTCTGGAAACACCATATATTTT. Its protein is CASSPARRTSSGNTIYF.

This clone is judged medium-sized. J is TRBJ2-3 and V is TRBV6-6; D is perhaps TRBD1 (6 bases). This CDR3 comprises 15 residues. Trimming took off 5 bases at V and 0 bases at J, with 12 bases between the two ends. In germline, CDR1 is MNHNY, CDR2 SVGAGI (reference sequence). CDR3 sequence: CASSHRESSTDTQYF. CDR3 coding DNA: TGTGCCAGCAGTCACAGGGAATCTAGCACAGATACGCAGTATTTT.

This chain uses TRBV10-3 with TRBJ2-7, with TRBD1 identical over 12 bases. Losses at the gene ends were 4 bases for V and 2 bases for J; bases not matched to a gene: 3. CDR1 and CDR2 from the germline V gene are ENHRY and SYGVKD. The CDR3 is 15 amino acids. The CDR3 DNA is TGTGCCATCAGTGCGGGACAGGGGGCGACCTACGAGCAGTACTTC. Its translation: CAISAGQGATYEQYF.

V gene TRBV19 combines with J gene TRBJ1-4; the D gene is possibly TRBD1 (5 bases). CDR1 is LNHDA, CDR2 SQIVND, per germline (reference sequence). This CDR3 comprises 13 residues. Deletions cut 1 base from V and 15 bases from J, with 15 bases between. As DNA, the CDR3 is TGTGCCAGTAGTATAGGAAGACAGCCGAACTTGTTTTTT. Protein product: CASSIGRQPNLFF. The variable domain in full, completed from reference TRBV19 and TRBJ1-4, reads DGGITQSPKYLFRKEGQNVTLSCEQNLNHDAMYWYRQDPGQGLRLIYYSQIVNDFQKGDIAEGYSVSREKKESFPLTVTSAQKNPTAFYLCASSIGRQPNLFFGSGTQLSVL.

The chain joins TRBV6-4 to TRBJ2-1; TRBD2 matches at 13 bases. This CDR3 comprises 17 residues. J gave up 7 bases and V 4 bases, and 10 bases lay outside the gene matches. Germline values: CDR1 MRHNA, CDR2 SNTAGT. For the CDR3, the DNA is TGTGCCAGCAGTGTTTCCTGGACTAGCGGGGGAACGAATGAGCAGTTCTTC. This encodes CASSVSWTSGGTNEQFF.

The sample holds a few counts of this clone. The genes are TRBV29-1 and TRBJ2-3; the D gene is possibly TRBD2 (6 bases). The V gene's germline CDR1 is SQVTM and CDR2 ANQGSEA. The CDR3 is 14 residues long. Deletions cut 3 bases from V and 5 bases from J, with 15 bases between. The CDR3 sequence: CSVETGTGVDTQYF. In DNA form, the CDR3 reads TGCAGCGTTGAGACCGGGACGGGGGTAGATACGCAGTATTTT.

This clone has a handful of counts. The V and J genes are TRBV27 and TRBJ2-2, with D possibly called TRBD1 or TRBD2 (5 bases each). Trimming took off 7 bases at V and 0 bases at J, with 15 bases between the two ends. Germline CDR1 is MNHEY and CDR2 is SMNVEV (reference sequence). The CDR3 runs to 16 residues. In nucleotides, the CDR3 is TGTGCCAGCACCTACTCCGGGACCGCGAACACCGGGGAGCTGTTTTTT. Amino acids: CASTYSGTANTGELFF.

The chain is built from TRBV7-2 and TRBJ2-2; D call uncertain. This CDR3 is 14 amino acids long. Trimming removed 5 bases at V and 5 bases at J, with 12 bases between. Germline V gene lookup returns CDR1 SGHTA and CDR2 FQGNSA. CDR3 sequence: CASSPALKTGELFF. The CDR3, as DNA: TGTGCCAGCAGCCCGGCCCTGAAAACCGGGGAGCTGTTTTTT.

The rearrangement uses TRBV27 and TRBJ1-2; the D gene is possibly TRBD1 (5 bases). The CDR3 spans 14 residues. CDR1 MNHEY and CDR2 SMNVEV come from the germline V gene (reference sequence). Trimming cost V 5 bases and J 4 bases, with 14 bases left between them. CDR3 loop: CASSQAGGGYGYTF. CDR3 DNA: TGTGCCAGCAGTCAGGCGGGGGGGGGCTATGGCTACACCTTC.

This clone has just a few counts. The chain links TRBV29-1 to TRBJ1-1, with TRBD1 identical over 8 bases. Trimming cost V 1 base and J 8 bases; bases outside gene matches: 0. Germline lookup yields CDR1 SQVTM and CDR2 ANQGSEA. The CDR3 runs 11 residues. The DNA for the CDR3 is TGCAGCGTTGAAGGACAGGGGGAAGCTTTCTTT. Translation gives CSVEGQGEAFF.

V is TRBV7-9 and J is TRBJ2-5; D is tentatively TRBD1 or TRBD2 (5 bases each). From germline, CDR1 is SEHNR and CDR2 FQNEAQ (reference sequence). Deletions cut 8 bases from V and 5 bases from J, with 18 bases between. The CDR3 contains 14 residues. CDR3 sequence reads: CASSPGRQGETQYF. As DNA, the CDR3 is TGTGCCAGCTCACCGGGGCGCCAAGGGGAGACCCAGTACTTC.